This T cell receptor (beta chain) was profiled in a study of blood T cell repertoires in COVID-19. Germline CDR1 and CDR2: SGHDT and YYEEEE. With 1 base removed from V and 8 bases from J, the gap between germline ends came to 9 bases. The CDR3 covers 12 residues. In the source study's methods: From reference gene primer amplification, estimates of nucleated cell counts were derived. Clones were read by immunoSEQ multiplex PCR, and TCRdb kept only the in-frame ones, dropping some. D and trimming come from the DNA, and the V and J calls and clone size come from that table. The data show approximately 350,000 clones, with around nine tenths seen just once and under 3.5% held by the top ten.

The chain couples TRBV5-6 to TRBJ1-2; D uncertain. The specimen was peripheral blood. The TCR originated in a woman under 30 who had recovered from COVID-19. The CDR3 loop reads CASSLSSSGYTF. CDR3 in DNA: TGTGCCAGCAGCTTGTCCAGTAGCGGCTACACCTTC.